This is a list of T cell receptor beta chains from one sample in a study of blood T cells in healthy people across ages. TCRdb passed the 5' RACE reads through MiXCR, listing each CDR3 protein once. The data contain about 1.7 million distinct CDR3 sequences, roughly 28% of them singletons. Sequencing was performed on blood. The receptors originated from a woman aged 30 to 39 in good health. The CDR3 runs from the conserved cysteine through the conserved F or W. D genes are given only for firm matches. Clone size is shown for a subset of rows, as once, few, many or a class of expanded clone.

V,J,size,D,DNA,CDR3
TRBV20-1,TRBJ2-5,few,TRBD1,TGCAGTACTAGGGGGCCTCTCCAAGAGACCCAGTACTTC,CSTRGPLQETQYF
TRBV29-1,TRBJ1-2,.,.,TGCAGCGGTGGGGCAGCCGCTGGGGGCTACACCTTC,CSGGAAAGGYTF
TRBV10-2,TRBJ2-5,many,.,TGCGCCAGCAGTGAGTCGAATAGACAGATCCAAGAGACCCAGTACTTC,CASSESNRQIQETQYF
TRBV2,TRBJ2-3,few,TRBD2,TGTGCCAGCAGTGACGGCCTAGCGGTCACAGATACGCAGTATTTT,CASSDGLAVTDTQYF
TRBV7-3,TRBJ2-1,many,TRBD2,TGTGCCACAGCATTTAGCGGGGCCAATGAGCAGTTCTTC,CATAFSGANEQFF
TRBV7-9,TRBJ2-1,.,TRBD1,TGTGCCAGCAGCCGAACGACAGGGGAACACAATGAGCAGTTCTTC,CASSRTTGEHNEQFF
TRBV5-1,TRBJ1-1,.,.,TGCGCCAGCAGCGGCCAAACAGTAAACACTGAAGCTTTCTTT,CASSGQTVNTEAFF
TRBV6-6,TRBJ2-3,.,.,TGTGCCGCCCGTGGTGGGGTGATCACAGATACGCAGTATTTT,CAARGGVITDTQYF
TRBV6-5,TRBJ2-5,.,.,TGTGCCAGCAGTTACTCGACCAGGATGGTCGGGCAGTACTTC,CASSYSTRMVGQYF
TRBV18,TRBJ2-5,many,.,TGTGCCAGTTCTCGTAGGACAGACCAAGAGACCCAGTACTTC,CASSRRTDQETQYF
TRBV28,TRBJ2-4,few,TRBD1,TGTGCCAGCAGTTTCTTTCGAGACAGGGGTGTATACATTCAGTACTTC,CASSFFRDRGVYIQYF
TRBV6-2/TRBV6-3,TRBJ2-7,.,TRBD2,TGTGCCAGCAGTCCTATACCGGGACTAGGTCTTTACGAGCAGTACTTC,CASSPIPGLGLYEQYF
TRBV20-1,TRBJ2-3,once,.,TGCAGTGCTAGAGATGGGGTACGCACAGATACGCAGTATTTT,CSARDGVRTDTQYF
TRBV20-1,TRBJ2-1,.,TRBD2,TGCAGTGCCGTCTCGCGGGAGGTTTACAATGAGCAGTTCTTC,CSAVSREVYNEQFF
TRBV12-3/TRBV12-4,TRBJ2-5,many,TRBD2,TGTGCCAGCAGTCCCCATCCGGGACTAGCGGGAGTAGAGACCCAGTACTTC,CASSPHPGLAGVETQYF
TRBV15,TRBJ2-3,many,TRBD2,TGTGCCACCAGCAGGGGACTAGCGGGGTCAGATACGCAGTATTTT,CATSRGLAGSDTQYF
TRBV29-1,TRBJ1-2,many,.,TGCAGCGTTGGGGGGGTAAACTATGGCTACACCTTC,CSVGGVNYGYTF
TRBV27,TRBJ1-2,.,.,TGTGCCAGCAGTAGATTTAACTATGGCTACACCTTC,CASSRFNYGYTF
TRBV7-2,TRBJ2-6,many,TRBD1,TGTGCCAGCAGCTTAGGGGCAGGGGGCTTGCCTGGGGCCAACGTCCTGACTTTC,CASSLGAGGLPGANVLTF
TRBV11-2,TRBJ2-4,.,.,TGTGCCAGCAGCTTAAGTTTTGGGTTAGCCAAAAACATTCAGTACTTC,CASSLSFGLAKNIQYF
TRBV3-1,TRBJ2-1,.,TRBD2,TGTGCCAGCAGCCAAGAAGTGGCACTAGCGGTGAGTGAGCAGTTCTTC,CASSQEVALAVSEQFF
TRBV20-1,TRBJ1-2,.,.,TGCAGTGCCAGACAGCGCCCTGGTGAGAGCTACACCTTC,CSARQRPGESYTF
TRBV5-1,TRBJ2-1,few,.,TGCGCCAGCAGCTTGCCGGGGCAGTCGGACCACAATGAGCAGTTCTTC,CASSLPGQSDHNEQFF
TRBV6-4,TRBJ2-7,.,TRBD2,TGTGCCAGCAGTGGAGCGACGGGAGGTTCTTCCTACAATGAGCAGTACTTC,CASSGATGGSSYNEQYF
TRBV3-1,TRBJ1-6,.,.,TGTGCCAGCAGCCAAGTGGGTGGCGTGTATAATTCACCCCTCCACTTT,CASSQVGGVYNSPLHF
TRBV20-1,TRBJ2-1,many,.,TGCAGTGCTACGACTAGTGGTGAGCAGTTCTTC,CSATTSGEQFF
TRBV5-1,TRBJ2-7,few,.,TGCGCCAGCAACTTGGAAGGAAGCCTAACCTACGAGCAGTACTTC,CASNLEGSLTYEQYF